This passage covers 9 T cell receptor beta chains from one sample sequenced in a study of graft-versus-host responses after intestinal transplantation. TCRdb's table, derived via immunoSEQ multiplex PCR, lists solely in-frame clones and lacks some. The table has around 12,000 clones, 80% to 95% seen once. The sequencing used PBMCs, collected about 34 months after intestinal transplantation. Receptor source: a human patient who received an intestinal transplant, so some T cells may come from the graft donor.

The J gene is TRBJ1-3, the V gene TRBV7-9, with TRBD1 matching over 8 bases. CDR1 is SEHNR, CDR2 FQNEAQ, per germline (reference sequence). The J segment lost 4 bases and the V segment lost 8 bases, leaving 7 bases of the junction unmatched. The CDR3 runs to 14 residues. This chain's CDR3 is CASPSGQGGNTIYF. For the CDR3, the DNA is TGTGCCAGCCCTAGCGGACAGGGAGGAAACACCATATATTTT.

The chain is built from TRBV6-4 and TRBJ2-2, with 16 positions matching TRBD2. The germline V gene has CDR1 MRHNA and CDR2 SNTAGT. The CDR3 is 18 amino acids. V gave up 2 bases and J gave up 6 bases; unmatched junction bases: 6. The CDR3 spells CASSDGTSGGAGAGELFF. The CDR3 nucleotides read TGTGCCAGCAGTGACGGGACTAGCGGGGGGGCGGGGGCCGGGGAGCTGTTTTTT.

The J gene is TRBJ1-1, the V gene TRBV2, with D maybe TRBD1 (5 bases). Germline V gives CDR1 SNHLY, CDR2 FYNNEI. The V and J ends lost 0 bases and 4 bases respectively, with 9 bases between them. The CDR3 covers 14 residues. The CDR3 reads CASSEARGGTEAFF. The DNA of the CDR3 is TGTGCCAGCAGTGAAGCGCGGGGGGGCACTGAAGCTTTCTTT.

This rearrangement joins TRBV27 to TRBJ1-1, with TRBD1 as a possible D gene (5 bases). CDR1 and CDR2 (germline): MNHEY, SMNVEV (reference sequence). With 6 bases removed from V and 3 bases from J, the gap between germline ends came to 17 bases. The CDR3 runs to 15 residues. The CDR3 protein is CASSRRWDRHTEAFF. The CDR3 DNA reads TGTGCCAGCAGCCGCCGTTGGGACCGCCACACTGAAGCTTTCTTT.

V gene TRBV11-2 combines with J gene TRBJ2-4, with D tentatively TRBD2 (6 bases). The V gene's germline CDR1 is SGHAT and CDR2 FQNNGV. Trimming shortened V by 0 bases and J by 0 bases, and 9 bases separated the two germline ends. There are 16 residues in the CDR3. The CDR3 coding sequence is TGTGCCAGCAGCTTAGACCCGGGAGTAGCCAAAAACATTCAGTACTTC. This translates into CASSLDPGVAKNIQYF.

This rearrangement joins TRBV6-1 to TRBJ2-3; 14 bases are shared with TRBD2. The CDR3 has 18 residues. Trimming removed 4 bases from V and 2 bases from J; junction bases left unmatched: 8. Germline lookup yields CDR1 MNHNS and CDR2 SASEGT. CDR3 loop: CASSGVRLAGGSTDTQYF. The CDR3 DNA is TGTGCCAGCAGTGGGGTGAGACTAGCGGGGGGGTCCACAGATACGCAGTATTTT.

The V gene is TRBV7-2, the J gene TRBJ2-7, with 7 bases matching TRBD2. This CDR3 comprises 15 residues. V was clipped by 5 bases and J by 1 base; unmatched bases: 8. From germline, CDR1 is SGHTA and CDR2 FQGNSA. As DNA, the CDR3 is TGTGCCAGCAGCGGACAATCGGGGGGTTCCTACGAGCAGTACTTC. Protein: CASSGQSGGSYEQYF.

The chain has TRBV7-9 and TRBJ2-6, with a possible D match to TRBD1 (5 bases). Germline V CDR1 and CDR2: SEHNR, FQNEAQ (reference sequence). V lost 3 bases to trimming and J lost 2 bases, with 11 bases between them. The CDR3 consists of 16 residues. The CDR3 DNA is TGTGCCAGCAGCTTTACAGGTATCGCTGGGGCCAACGTCCTGACTTTC. As protein: CASSFTGIAGANVLTF.

The chain uses TRBV27 and TRBJ1-1; maybe TRBD1 (6 bases). V lost 3 bases to trimming and J lost 10 bases, with 18 bases between them. Germline CDR1 MNHEY, CDR2 SMNVEV (reference sequence). This CDR3 contains 14 residues. The CDR3 spells CASSLGSGVRGAFF. For the CDR3, the DNA is TGTGCCAGCAGTTTGGGTTCGGGGGTCAGGGGAGCTTTCTTT.